What follows are 4 T cell receptor beta chains derived from one specimen sequenced in a study of blood T cell repertoires in COVID-19. Only in-frame clones appear in the TCRdb table, and some are missing; sequencing was by immunoSEQ multiplex PCR. Among about 520,000 clones, approximately 83% were seen once, and the ten largest hold approximately 2.9%. Sequences were obtained from peripheral blood. These receptors originate from a human donor in a cohort sampled during active COVID-19.

The genes are TRBV5-1 and TRBJ1-1; weak D call: TRBD1 (6 bases). The V gene lost 8 bases and the J gene lost 1 base, with 12 bases spanning the gap. Germline V gene lookup returns CDR1 SGHRS and CDR2 YFSETQ. The CDR3 has 13 amino acids. CDR3 nucleotides: TGCGCCAGTTCGACAGGAAGGAACACTGAAGCTTTCTTT. Its translation is CASSTGRNTEAFF. The entire variable domain, with the rest obtained from reference TRBV5-1 and TRBJ1-1, is as follows: KAGVTQTPRYLIKTRGQQVTLSCSPISGHRSVSWYQQTPGQGLQFLFEYFSETQRNKGNFPGRFSGRQFSNSRSEMNVSTLELGDSALYLCASSTGRNTEAFFGQGTRLTVV.

CDR3 loop: CASSVVLAGVSNEQFF. The CDR3 nucleotides are TGTGCCAGCAGCGTAGTTCTGGCGGGAGTATCCAATGAGCAGTTCTTC. V is TRBV9 and J is TRBJ2-1, with TRBD2 matching 7 bases. The V gene's germline CDR1 is SGDLS and CDR2 YYNGEE. The CDR3 length is 16 residues. V lost 0 bases, J lost 6 bases, and 9 bases stayed unmatched.

V and J are TRBV28 and TRBJ2-3; D is possibly TRBD2 (6 bases). The CDR3 loop spans 16 amino acids. CDR1 and CDR2 (germline): MDHEN, SYDVKM. Trimming took off 5 bases at V and 1 base at J, with 16 bases between the two ends. The CDR3 nucleotides read TGTGCCAGCAGTCCTCACCTGGGGGAGGGCACAGATACGCAGTATTTT. It specifies CASSPHLGEGTDTQYF.

The chain recombines TRBV28 with TRBJ2-1; 7 nucleotides agree with TRBD2. Per germline, CDR1 MDHEN and CDR2 SYDVKM. V lost 5 bases, J lost 0 bases, and 13 bases stayed unmatched. CDR3 length: 18 residues. The CDR3 here is CASSPYQSGTGSYNEQFF. In nucleotides, the CDR3 is TGTGCCAGCAGTCCCTATCAAAGCGGGACCGGCTCCTACAATGAGCAGTTCTTC.